What follows is one TCR beta chain and its context. Profiling relied on immunoSEQ multiplex PCR, and the TCRdb table lists in-frame clones only, not all of them. The profile covers 120,000 to 150,000 clones, with approximately 89% appearing a single time and 1.5% to 2% taken by the ten largest. V was clipped by 4 bases and J by 5 bases; unmatched bases: 11. Germline lookup yields CDR1 MGHRA and CDR2 YSYEKL. This CDR3 contains 15 residues. This entry belongs to a study of T cell responses to AZD1222 COVID-19 vaccine. The gene calls are TRBV4-1 and TRBJ2-7, with TRBD1 matching over 7 bases. Sequenced here: peripheral blood, sampled 28 days after the second AZD1222 dose. This sequence was found in an adult who received the AZD1222 COVID-19 vaccine. CDR3: CASSRNYGDRNEQYF. In nucleotides, the CDR3 is TGCGCCAGCAGCCGGAATTACGGGGACAGAAACGAGCAGTACTTC.